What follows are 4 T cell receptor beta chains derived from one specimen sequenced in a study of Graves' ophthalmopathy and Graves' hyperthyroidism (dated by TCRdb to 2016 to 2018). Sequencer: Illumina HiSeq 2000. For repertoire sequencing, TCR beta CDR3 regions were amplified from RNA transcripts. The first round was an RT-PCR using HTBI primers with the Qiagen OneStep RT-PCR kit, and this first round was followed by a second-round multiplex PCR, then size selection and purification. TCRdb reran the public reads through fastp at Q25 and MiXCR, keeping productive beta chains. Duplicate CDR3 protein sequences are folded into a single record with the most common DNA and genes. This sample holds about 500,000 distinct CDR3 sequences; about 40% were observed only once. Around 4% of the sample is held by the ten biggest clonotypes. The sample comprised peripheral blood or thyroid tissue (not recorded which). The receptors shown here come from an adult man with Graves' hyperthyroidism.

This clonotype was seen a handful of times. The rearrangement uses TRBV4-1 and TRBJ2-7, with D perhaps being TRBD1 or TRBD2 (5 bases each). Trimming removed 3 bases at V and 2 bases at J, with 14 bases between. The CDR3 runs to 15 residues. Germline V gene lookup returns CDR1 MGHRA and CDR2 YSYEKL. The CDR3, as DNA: TGCGCCAGCAGCCAGAACCGGGACGGACCCTACGAGCAGTACTTC. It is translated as CASSQNRDGPYEQYF.

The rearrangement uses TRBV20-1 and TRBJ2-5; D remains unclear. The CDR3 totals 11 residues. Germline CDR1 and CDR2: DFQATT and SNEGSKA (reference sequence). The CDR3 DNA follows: TGCAGCACCGACACGAAAGAGACCCAGTACTTC. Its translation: CSTDTKETQYF.

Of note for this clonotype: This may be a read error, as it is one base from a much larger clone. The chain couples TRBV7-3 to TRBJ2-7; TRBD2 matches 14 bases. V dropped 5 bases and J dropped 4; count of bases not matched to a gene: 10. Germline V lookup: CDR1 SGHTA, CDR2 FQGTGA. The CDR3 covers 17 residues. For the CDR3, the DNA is TGTGCCAGCAGCCGACCCATGGGACTAGCGGGGGCATACGAGCAGTACTTC. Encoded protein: CASSRPMGLAGAYEQYF.

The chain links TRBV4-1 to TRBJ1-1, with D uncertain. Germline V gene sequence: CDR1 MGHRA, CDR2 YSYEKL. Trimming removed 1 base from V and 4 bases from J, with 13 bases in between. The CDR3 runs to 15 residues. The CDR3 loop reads CASSQGDIFCTEAFF. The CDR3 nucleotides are TGCGCCAGCAGCCAAGGCGACATCTTTTGCACTGAAGCTTTCTTT.